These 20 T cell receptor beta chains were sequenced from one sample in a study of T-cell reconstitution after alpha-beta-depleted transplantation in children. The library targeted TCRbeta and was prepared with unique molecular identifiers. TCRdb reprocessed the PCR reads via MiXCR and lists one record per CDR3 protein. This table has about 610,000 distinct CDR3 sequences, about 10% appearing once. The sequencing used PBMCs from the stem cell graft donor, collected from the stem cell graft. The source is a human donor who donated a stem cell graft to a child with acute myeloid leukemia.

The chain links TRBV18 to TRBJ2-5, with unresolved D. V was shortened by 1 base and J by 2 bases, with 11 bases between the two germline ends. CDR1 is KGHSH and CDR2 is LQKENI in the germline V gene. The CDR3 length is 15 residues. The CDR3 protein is CASSPQTIGQETQYF. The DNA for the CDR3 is TGTGCCAGCTCACCACAGACCATCGGACAAGAGACCCAGTACTTC. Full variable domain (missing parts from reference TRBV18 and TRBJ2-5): NAGVMQNPRHLVRRRGQEARLRCSPMKGHSHVYWYRQLPEEGLKFMVYLQKENIIDESGMPKERFSAEFPKEGPSILRIQQVVRGDSAAYFCASSPQTIGQETQYFGPGTRLLVL.

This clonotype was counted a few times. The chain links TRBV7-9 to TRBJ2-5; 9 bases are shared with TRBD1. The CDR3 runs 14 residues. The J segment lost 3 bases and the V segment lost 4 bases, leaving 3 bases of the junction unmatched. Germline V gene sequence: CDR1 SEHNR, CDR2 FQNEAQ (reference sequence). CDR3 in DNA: TGTGCCAGCAGCTCCCGGACAGGGGAAGAGACCCAGTACTTC. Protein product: CASSSRTGEETQYF.

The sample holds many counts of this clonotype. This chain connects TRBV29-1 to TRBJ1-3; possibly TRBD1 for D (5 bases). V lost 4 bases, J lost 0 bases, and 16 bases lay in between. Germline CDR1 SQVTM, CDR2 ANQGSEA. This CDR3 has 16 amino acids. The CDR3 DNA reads TGCAGCGTTGGTGGGTCAGCAGGGACCTCTGGAAACACCATATATTTT. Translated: CSVGGSAGTSGNTIYF.

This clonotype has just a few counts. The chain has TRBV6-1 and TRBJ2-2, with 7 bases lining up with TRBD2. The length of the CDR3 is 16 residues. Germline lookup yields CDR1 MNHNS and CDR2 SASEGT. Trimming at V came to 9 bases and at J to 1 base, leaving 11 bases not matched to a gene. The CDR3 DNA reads TGTGCCAGTCAACGCAATCGGGGGGTGAACACCGGGGAGCTGTTTTTT. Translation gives CASQRNRGVNTGELFF.

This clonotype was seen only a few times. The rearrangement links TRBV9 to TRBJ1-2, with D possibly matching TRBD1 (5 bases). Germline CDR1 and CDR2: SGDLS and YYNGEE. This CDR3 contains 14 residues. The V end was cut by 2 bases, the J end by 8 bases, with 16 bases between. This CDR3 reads CASSVGQGFEGYTF. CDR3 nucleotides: TGTGCCAGCAGCGTGGGGCAGGGCTTCGAAGGCTACACCTTC.

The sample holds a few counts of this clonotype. The CDR3 sequence is CSARSPGGNTEAFF. The CDR3 nucleotides are TGCAGTGCTAGATCCCCAGGCGGCAACACTGAAGCTTTCTTT. The V call is TRBV20-1, the J call TRBJ1-1; the D is unclear. The CDR3 contains 14 residues. V was clipped by 2 bases and J by 2 bases, with 12 bases between them. Germline loops: CDR1 DFQATT, CDR2 SNEGSKA (reference sequence).

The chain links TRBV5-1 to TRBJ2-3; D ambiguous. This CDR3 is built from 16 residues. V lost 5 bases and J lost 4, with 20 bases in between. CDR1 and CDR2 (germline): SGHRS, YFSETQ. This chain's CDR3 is CASRRSSVFAPDTQYF. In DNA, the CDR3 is TGCGCCAGCAGACGGAGTAGTGTCTTCGCCCCAGATACGCAGTATTTT.

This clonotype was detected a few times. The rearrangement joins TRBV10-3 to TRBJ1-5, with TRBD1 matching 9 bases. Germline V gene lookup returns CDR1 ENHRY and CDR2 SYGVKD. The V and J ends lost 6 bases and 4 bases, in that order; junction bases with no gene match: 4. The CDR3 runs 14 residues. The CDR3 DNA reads TGTGCCATCAGCACTGGACAGGGGAATCAGCCCCAGCATTTT. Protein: CAISTGQGNQPQHF.

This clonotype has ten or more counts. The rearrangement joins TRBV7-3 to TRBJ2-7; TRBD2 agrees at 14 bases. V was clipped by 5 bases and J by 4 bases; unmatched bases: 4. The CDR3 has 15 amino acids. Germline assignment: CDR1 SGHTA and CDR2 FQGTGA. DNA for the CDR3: TGTGCCAGCAGCCGGGGACTAGCGGGAGTATACGAGCAGTACTTC. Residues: CASSRGLAGVYEQYF.

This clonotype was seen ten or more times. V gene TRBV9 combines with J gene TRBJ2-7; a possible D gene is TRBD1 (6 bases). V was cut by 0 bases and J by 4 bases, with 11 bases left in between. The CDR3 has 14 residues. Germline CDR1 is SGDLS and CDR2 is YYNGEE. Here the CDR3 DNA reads TGTGCCAGCAGCGTAGGGACAGCGAGATACGAGCAGTACTTC. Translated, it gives CASSVGTARYEQYF.

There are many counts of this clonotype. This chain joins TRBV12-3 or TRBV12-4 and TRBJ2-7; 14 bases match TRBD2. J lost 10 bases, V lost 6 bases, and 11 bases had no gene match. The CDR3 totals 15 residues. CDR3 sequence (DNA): TGTGCCAGCAGGGGAACGGGACTAGCGGGAGACCTACAGTACTTC. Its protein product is CASRGTGLAGDLQYF.

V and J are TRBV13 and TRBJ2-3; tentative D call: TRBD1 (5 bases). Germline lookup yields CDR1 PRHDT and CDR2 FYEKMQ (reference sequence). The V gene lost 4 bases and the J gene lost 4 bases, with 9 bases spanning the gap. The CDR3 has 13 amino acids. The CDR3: CASSSLRADTQYF. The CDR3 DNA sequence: TGTGCCAGCAGCTCTCTCAGGGCAGATACGCAGTATTTT.

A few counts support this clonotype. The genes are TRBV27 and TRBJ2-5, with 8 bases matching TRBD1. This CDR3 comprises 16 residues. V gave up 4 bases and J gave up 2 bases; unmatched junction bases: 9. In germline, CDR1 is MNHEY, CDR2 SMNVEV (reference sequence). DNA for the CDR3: TGTGCCAGCAGTTGGGGACAGGCCCCCCTACAAGAGACCCAGTACTTC. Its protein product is CASSWGQAPLQETQYF.

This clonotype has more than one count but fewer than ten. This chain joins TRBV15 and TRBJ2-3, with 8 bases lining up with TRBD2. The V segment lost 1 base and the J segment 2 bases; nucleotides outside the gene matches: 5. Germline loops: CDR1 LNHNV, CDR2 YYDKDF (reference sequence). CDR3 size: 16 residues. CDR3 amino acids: CATSRGSSGNTDTQYF. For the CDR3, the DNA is TGTGCCACCAGCAGAGGAAGTAGCGGGAACACAGATACGCAGTATTTT.

CDR3 DNA sequence: TGCAGCGTTGAAGAGTCGACAGGTTTCGAGCAGTACTTC. This translates into CSVEESTGFEQYF. The chain joins TRBV29-1 to TRBJ2-7, with D maybe TRBD1 (6 bases). Germline V gene sequence: CDR1 SQVTM, CDR2 ANQGSEA. This CDR3 is 13 amino acids long. The V end lost 0 bases, the J end lost 6 bases, and 12 bases lay between the germline ends.

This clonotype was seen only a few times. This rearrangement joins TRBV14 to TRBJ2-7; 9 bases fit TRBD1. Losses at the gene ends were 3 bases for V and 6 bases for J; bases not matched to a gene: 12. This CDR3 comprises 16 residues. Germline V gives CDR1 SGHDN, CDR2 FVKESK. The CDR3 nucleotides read TGTGCCAGCAGCCAGAACAGGGGGCTAAGGAGGGCCGAGCAGTACTTC. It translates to CASSQNRGLRRAEQYF.

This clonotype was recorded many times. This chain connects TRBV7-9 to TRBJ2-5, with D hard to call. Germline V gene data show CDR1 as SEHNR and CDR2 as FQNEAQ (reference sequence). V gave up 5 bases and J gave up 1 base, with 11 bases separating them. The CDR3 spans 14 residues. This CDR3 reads CASSLTNPQETQYF. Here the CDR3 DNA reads TGTGCCAGCAGCCTTACTAACCCCCAAGAGACCCAGTACTTC.

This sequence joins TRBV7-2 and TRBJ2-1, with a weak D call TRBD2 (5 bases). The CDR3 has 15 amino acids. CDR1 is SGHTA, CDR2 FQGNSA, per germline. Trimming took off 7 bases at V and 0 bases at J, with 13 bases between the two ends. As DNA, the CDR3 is TGTGCCAGCATGGTCCGAGCGGACTCCTACAATGAGCAGTTCTTC. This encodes CASMVRADSYNEQFF. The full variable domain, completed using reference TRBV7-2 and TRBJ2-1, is GAGVSQSPSNKVTEKGKDVELRCDPISGHTALYWYRQSLGQGLEFLIYFQGNSAPDKSGLPSDRFSAERTGGSVSTLTIQRTQQEDSAVYLCASMVRADSYNEQFFGPGTRLTVL.

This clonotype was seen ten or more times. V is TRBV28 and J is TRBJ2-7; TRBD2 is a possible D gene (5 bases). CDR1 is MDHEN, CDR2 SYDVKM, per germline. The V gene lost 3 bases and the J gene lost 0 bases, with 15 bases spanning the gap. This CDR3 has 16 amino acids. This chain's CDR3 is CASSLGGSGFSYEQYF. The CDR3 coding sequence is TGTGCCAGCAGTTTGGGCGGAAGCGGTTTCTCCTACGAGCAGTACTTC.

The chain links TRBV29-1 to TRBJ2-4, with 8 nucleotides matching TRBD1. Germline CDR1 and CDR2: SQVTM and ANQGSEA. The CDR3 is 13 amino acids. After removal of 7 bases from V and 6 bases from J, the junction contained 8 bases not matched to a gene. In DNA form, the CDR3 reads TGCAGCGGGCGAGACAGGGGCGGAAACATTCAGTACTTC. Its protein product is CSGRDRGGNIQYF.